A selection of T cell receptor beta chains follows, all from one sample in a study of control samples from healthy donors and cancer patients. Generated by immunoSEQ multiplex PCR, the TCRdb table keeps only in-frame clones and is missing some. The sample includes 75,000 to 100,000 clones, almost 90% of them seen just once. The sample taken for sequencing was blood. The receptors were sampled from a man between 25 and 39 years old in good health. Both conserved end residues are part of each CDR3.

v_call: TRBV7-3
j_call: TRBJ2-2
cdr3_aa: CASSPTGGGPPGTGELFF

v_call: TRBV28
j_call: TRBJ1-1
cdr3_aa: CASSLPDGQAFF

v_call: TRBV28
j_call: TRBJ2-1
cdr3_aa: CASSYRGQYNEQFF

v_call: TRBV11-3
j_call: TRBJ2-3
cdr3_aa: CASSLDWGRSGAQVTDTQYF

v_call: TRBV14
j_call: TRBJ2-1
cdr3_aa: CASSQGTSGVYEQFF

v_call: TRBV15
j_call: TRBJ2-1
cdr3_aa: CATSRVRGTQYEQFF

v_call: TRBV7-3
j_call: TRBJ2-1
cdr3_aa: CASRTSGSSYNEQFF

v_call: TRBV18
j_call: TRBJ1-2
cdr3_aa: CASSPPASPNYGYTF

v_call: TRBV2
j_call: TRBJ2-7
cdr3_aa: CASSRQGYEQYF

v_call: TRBV19
j_call: TRBJ1-1
cdr3_aa: CASSSGRGEAFF

v_call: TRBV2
j_call: TRBJ1-1
cdr3_aa: CASRTTGGPEAFF

v_call: TRBV5-1
j_call: TRBJ2-7
cdr3_aa: CASSFRDGDYEQYF

v_call: TRBV3-1/TRBV3-2
j_call: TRBJ2-5
cdr3_aa: CASSQDGGSREWKQETQYF

v_call: TRBV9
j_call: TRBJ1-3
cdr3_aa: CASSVVGNSGNTIYF

v_call: TRBV18
j_call: TRBJ1-1
cdr3_aa: CASSPTGLNTEAFF

v_call: TRBV5-6
j_call: TRBJ2-3
cdr3_aa: CASSLGQGAADTQYF

v_call: TRBV18
j_call: TRBJ2-1
cdr3_aa: CASSLTLAGGPSPYNEQFF

v_call: TRBV9
j_call: TRBJ1-6
cdr3_aa: CASSVETGGSGNSPLHF

v_call: TRBV5-6
j_call: TRBJ2-3
cdr3_aa: CASSLGGGGGLGSTDTQYF

v_call: TRBV12-3/TRBV12-4
j_call: TRBJ2-7
cdr3_aa: CASSSTTRAEQYF

v_call: TRBV19
j_call: TRBJ2-7
cdr3_aa: CASSRTGTSGRVFYEQYF

v_call: TRBV7-9
j_call: TRBJ1-1
cdr3_aa: CASSNRQDEAFF

v_call: TRBV3-1/TRBV3-2
j_call: TRBJ2-2
cdr3_aa: CASSLSGRSGTGELFF

v_call: TRBV7-2
j_call: TRBJ1-2
cdr3_aa: CASSKDRPYGYTF

v_call: TRBV28
j_call: TRBJ2-1
cdr3_aa: CASGTDRGSYNEQFF

v_call: TRBV30
j_call: TRBJ1-2
cdr3_aa: CAWSFVSAGDGYTF

v_call: TRBV27
j_call: TRBJ2-6
cdr3_aa: CASSLFSLRTSGSGANVLTF